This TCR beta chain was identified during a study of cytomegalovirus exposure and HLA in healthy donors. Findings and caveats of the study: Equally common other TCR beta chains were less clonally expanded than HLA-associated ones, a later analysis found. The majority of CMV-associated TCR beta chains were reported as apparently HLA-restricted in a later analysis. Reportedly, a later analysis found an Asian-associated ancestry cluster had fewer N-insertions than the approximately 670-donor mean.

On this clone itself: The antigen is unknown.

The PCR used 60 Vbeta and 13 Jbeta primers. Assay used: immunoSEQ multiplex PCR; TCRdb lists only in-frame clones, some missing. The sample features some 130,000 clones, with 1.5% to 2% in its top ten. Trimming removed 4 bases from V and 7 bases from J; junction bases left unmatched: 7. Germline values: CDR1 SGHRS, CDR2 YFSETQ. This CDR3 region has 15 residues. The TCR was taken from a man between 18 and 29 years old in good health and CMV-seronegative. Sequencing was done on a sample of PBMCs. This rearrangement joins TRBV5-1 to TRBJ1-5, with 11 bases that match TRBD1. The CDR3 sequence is CASSPRTGGGQPQHF. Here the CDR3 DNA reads TGCGCCAGCAGCCCACGGACAGGGGGCGGACAGCCCCAGCATTTT. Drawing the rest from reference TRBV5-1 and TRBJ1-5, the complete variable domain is KAGVTQTPRYLIKTRGQQVTLSCSPISGHRSVSWYQQTPGQGLQFLFEYFSETQRNKGNFPGRFSGRQFSNSRSEMNVSTLELGDSALYLCASSPRTGGGQPQHFGDGTRLSIL.